Each of the 28 T cell receptor beta chains below was sequenced from the same sample in a study of blood T cell repertoires in COVID-19. The repertoire was sequenced with immunoSEQ multiplex PCR; TCRdb's copy has only in-frame clones and lacks some. The data show over 250,000 clones, around 89% seen once. Sequenced input: peripheral blood. The receptors stem from a man aged 55-75 years who had recovered from COVID-19.

The rearrangement uses TRBV9 and TRBJ1-1, with 9 bases identical to TRBD1. CDR1 and CDR2 from the germline V gene are SGDLS and YYNGEE. This CDR3 has 16 amino acids. The V and J ends lost 4 bases and 3 bases, in that order; junction bases with no gene match: 10. Written as DNA, the CDR3 is TGTGCCAGCAGCCCGACAGGGGGGCTAACGGACACTGAAGCTTTCTTT. Translating gives CASSPTGGLTDTEAFF.

This clone was counted a single time. The rearrangement uses TRBV2 and TRBJ1-5, with 9 nucleotides matching TRBD1. The CDR3 sequence is 14 residues long. Germline assignment: CDR1 SNHLY and CDR2 FYNNEI. Trimming cost V 8 bases and J 2 bases; bases outside gene matches: 4. DNA for the CDR3: TGTGCCAGCCGAGGACAGGGGCGCAATCAGCCCCAGCATTTT. Its translation is CASRGQGRNQPQHF.

The CDR3 sequence: CASSIGGETEAFF. CDR3 bases: TGTGCCAGCAGCATTGGAGGGGAAACTGAAGCTTTCTTT. V gene TRBV7-8 combines with J gene TRBJ1-1; maybe TRBD1 (5 bases). The germline V gene encodes CDR1 SGHVS and CDR2 FQNEAQ. The length of the CDR3 is 13 residues. The V end was cut by 5 bases, the J end by 5 bases, with 12 bases between.

The CDR3 loop reads CASSFGQGINTQYF. The CDR3 DNA follows: TGTGCCAGCAGCTTTGGGCAGGGGATAAATACGCAGTATTTT. V gene TRBV7-9 combines with J gene TRBJ2-3; possible D gene TRBD1, 6 bases. This CDR3 has 14 residues. Between the trimmed V and J ends, which lost 3 bases and 7 bases, there was a span of 14 bases. Germline CDR1 is SEHNR and CDR2 is FQNEAQ (reference sequence).

The rearrangement uses TRBV7-9 and TRBJ1-2; D unresolved. V dropped 5 bases and J dropped 5 bases, with 12 bases sitting between them. CDR1 is SEHNR, CDR2 FQNEAQ, per germline (reference sequence). The CDR3 is 13 amino acids. CDR3 protein: CASSPLGRYGYTF. The CDR3 DNA reads TGTGCCAGCAGCCCCCTAGGCCGGTATGGCTACACCTTC.

The J gene is TRBJ1-1, the V gene TRBV7-6; 10 bases are a match to TRBD1. Germline trimming cut 2 bases from V and 4 bases from J; bases unmatched to any gene: 4. CDR1 SGHVS and CDR2 FNYEAQ come from the germline V gene. This CDR3 is built from 15 residues. The CDR3 DNA follows: TGTGCCAGCAGCTTAACGGGACAGGGGAGCACTGAAGCTTTCTTT. This codes for CASSLTGQGSTEAFF.

The chain joins TRBV5-1 to TRBJ1-1, with 10 bases lining up with TRBD1. The CDR3 totals 15 residues. Germline V gene lookup returns CDR1 SGHRS and CDR2 YFSETQ. V was clipped by 4 bases and J by 2 bases; unmatched bases: 5. The CDR3 here is CASSGRQGANTEAFF. The CDR3 DNA is TGCGCCAGCAGCGGCCGACAGGGGGCAAACACTGAAGCTTTCTTT. Supplemented by reference TRBV5-1 and TRBJ1-1, the full variable domain reads KAGVTQTPRYLIKTRGQQVTLSCSPISGHRSVSWYQQTPGQGLQFLFEYFSETQRNKGNFPGRFSGRQFSNSRSEMNVSTLELGDSALYLCASSGRQGANTEAFFGQGTRLTVV.

This clone was found once. CDR3 protein: CASSHLAVQETQYF. In nucleotides, the CDR3 is TGTGCCAGCAGCCACCTAGCGGTGCAAGAGACCCAGTACTTC. The chain has TRBV2 and TRBJ2-5; 7 bases are a match to TRBD2. V shed 6 bases, J shed 2 bases, and the junction held 6 bases outside the gene matches. The CDR3 covers 14 residues. Germline lookup yields CDR1 SNHLY and CDR2 FYNNEI.

The gene calls are TRBV6-5 and TRBJ2-7; 9 positions match TRBD1. The CDR3 length is 15 residues. CDR1 and CDR2 (germline): MNHEY, SVGAGI. Unmatched junction bases numbered 9, after V lost 4 bases and J lost 5 bases. The CDR3 loop reads CASSSPGTGKNEQYF. CDR3 DNA sequence: TGTGCCAGCAGTTCCCCCGGGACAGGGAAGAACGAGCAGTACTTC.

The chain couples TRBV13 to TRBJ2-3; 13 bases fit TRBD2. Germline V gene lookup returns CDR1 PRHDT and CDR2 FYEKMQ (reference sequence). V lost 2 bases, J lost 2 bases, and 4 bases stayed unmatched. The CDR3 has 17 amino acids. The CDR3 region has the DNA TGTGCCAGCAGCTTACGGGGACTAGCGGGGCTCACAGATACGCAGTATTTT. Translated, it gives CASSLRGLAGLTDTQYF.

The chain carries TRBV14 and TRBJ1-2; D is undetermined. The germline V and J ends were trimmed by 9 bases and 7 bases, with 15 bases remaining between them. CDR3 size: 12 residues. Germline V gene data show CDR1 as SGHDN and CDR2 as FVKESK. CDR3 loop: CASSRSAGGYTF. The CDR3 coding sequence is TGTGCCAGTTCGAGGAGTGCGGGTGGCTACACCTTC.

Remarks on this clone: In the same sample, other DNA sequences code for this CDR3. J is TRBJ2-7 and V is TRBV5-1, with TRBD1 as a possible D gene (6 bases). This CDR3 contains 12 residues. With 0 bases removed from V and 6 bases from J, the gap between germline ends came to 7 bases. Germline V gene data show CDR1 as SGHRS and CDR2 as YFSETQ. CDR3 residues: CASSLDRAEQYF. The DNA for the CDR3 is TGCGCCAGCAGCTTGGACAGGGCCGAGCAGTACTTC. Variable domain in full (rest from reference TRBV5-1 and TRBJ2-7): KAGVTQTPRYLIKTRGQQVTLSCSPISGHRSVSWYQQTPGQGLQFLFEYFSETQRNKGNFPGRFSGRQFSNSRSEMNVSTLELGDSALYLCASSLDRAEQYFGPGTRLTVT.

The J gene is TRBJ1-4, the V gene TRBV9; TRBD1 aligns across 7 bases. Germline V gene sequence: CDR1 SGDLS, CDR2 YYNGEE. This CDR3 is 14 amino acids long. With 4 bases clipped from V and 7 bases from J, the junction kept 7 bases outside the gene matches. CDR3: CASSPRGRGEKLFF. In DNA form, the CDR3 reads TGTGCCAGCAGCCCGAGGGGGCGCGGTGAAAAACTGTTTTTT.

V and J are TRBV5-4 and TRBJ2-6; D might be TRBD2 (7 bases). Germline CDR1 is SGHNT and CDR2 is YYREEE (reference sequence). Deletions cut 3 bases from V and 2 bases from J, with 15 bases between. The length of the CDR3 is 17 residues. CDR3 in DNA: TGTGCCAGCAGCTGGGCCGGCGGGGGCCCTGGGGCCAACGTCCTGACTTTC. Its translation: CASSWAGGGPGANVLTF.

The chain couples TRBV6-5 to TRBJ2-3, with a weak D call TRBD2 (5 bases). CDR1 and CDR2 (germline): MNHEY, SVGAGI. The V and J ends lost 2 bases and 0 bases respectively, with 9 bases between them. This CDR3 spans 15 amino acids. The CDR3 loop is CASSYAGTSTDTQYF. For the CDR3, the DNA is TGTGCCAGCAGTTACGCGGGTACTAGCACAGATACGCAGTATTTT.

This clone was recorded only once. This chain joins TRBV7-6 and TRBJ2-1; D possibly corresponds to TRBD1 (7 bases). This CDR3 has 15 amino acids. Germline assignment: CDR1 SGHVS and CDR2 FNYEAQ. Trimming took off 5 bases at V and 8 bases at J, with 19 bases between the two ends. The CDR3, as DNA: TGTGCCAGCAGCCCCAAGTGGCAGGGGGGAGATGAGCAGTTCTTC. Its protein is CASSPKWQGGDEQFF.

The rearrangement uses TRBV30 and TRBJ1-6; possible D gene TRBD1, 5 bases. The CDR3 loop spans 14 amino acids. Germline V gene sequence: CDR1 GTSNPN, CDR2 SVGIG (reference sequence). Deletions cut 0 bases from V and 9 bases from J, with 12 bases between. The CDR3 region is CAWSVRGRGSPLHF. As DNA, the CDR3 is TGTGCCTGGAGTGTACGAGGGAGGGGTTCACCCCTCCACTTT.

The V call is TRBV6-5, the J call TRBJ1-3; no reliable D call. V was clipped by 4 bases and J by 1 base, with 8 bases between them. The CDR3 has 14 residues. Germline values: CDR1 MNHEY, CDR2 SVGAGI. Here the CDR3 reads CASSFSTSGNTIYF. CDR3 sequence (DNA): TGTGCCAGCAGTTTTAGTACTTCTGGAAACACCATATATTTT.

This chain uses TRBV29-1 with TRBJ2-3, with TRBD1 as a possible D gene (6 bases). Germline loops: CDR1 SQVTM, CDR2 ANQGSEA. V lost 4 bases to trimming and J lost 5 bases, with 16 bases between them. The CDR3 runs 14 residues. CDR3 loop: CSVGGRDAVDTQYF. CDR3 bases: TGCAGCGTTGGGGGGCGAGATGCCGTAGATACGCAGTATTTT.

This clone appeared a single time. The genes are TRBV27 and TRBJ1-6, with a weak D call TRBD1 (6 bases). Germline V CDR1 and CDR2: MNHEY, SMNVEV (reference sequence). The CDR3 spans 14 residues. Trimming took off 5 bases at V and 6 bases at J, with 11 bases between the two ends. CDR3 DNA sequence: TGTGCCAGCAGTCGGACAGACATTAATTCACCCCTCCACTTT. The encoded protein is CASSRTDINSPLHF.

The chain combines TRBV18 with TRBJ1-1; 8 bases are a match to TRBD1. The CDR3 has 21 residues. Germline lookup yields CDR1 KGHSH and CDR2 LQKENI. The junction had 21 bases not matched to a gene; V was cut back by 3 bases and J by 0 bases. Here the CDR3 reads CASSPLLAGGAREGMNTEAFF. The CDR3 bases are TGTGCCAGCTCACCCCTTCTGGCAGGGGGCGCGAGGGAGGGAATGAACACTGAAGCTTTCTTT. Combining the CDR3 with reference TRBV18 and TRBJ1-1 gives the whole variable domain NAGVMQNPRHLVRRRGQEARLRCSPMKGHSHVYWYRQLPEEGLKFMVYLQKENIIDESGMPKERFSAEFPKEGPSILRIQQVVRGDSAAYFCASSPLLAGGAREGMNTEAFFGQGTRLTVV.

The chain uses TRBV6-4 and TRBJ1-3; 10 positions match TRBD1. Losses at the gene ends were 6 bases for V and 1 base for J; bases not matched to a gene: 15. The CDR3 covers 19 residues. From germline, CDR1 is MRHNA and CDR2 SNTAGT. The CDR3 bases are TGTGCCAGCAGCCTGGACAGGGGGAAGGTCTTGGGATCTGGAAACACCATATATTTT. This sequence encodes CASSLDRGKVLGSGNTIYF.

This chain uses TRBV6-4 with TRBJ2-1, with 10 bases that match TRBD1. J was trimmed by 7 bases and V by 2 bases; bases with no gene match: 8. Germline V gene data show CDR1 as MRHNA and CDR2 as SNTAGT. The CDR3 runs 16 residues. The CDR3 protein is CASSDEGQGRGNEQFF. DNA for the CDR3: TGTGCCAGCAGTGACGAGGGACAGGGGCGCGGTAATGAGCAGTTCTTC.

The chain combines TRBV4-2 with TRBJ2-3, with 8 bases aligning to TRBD2. Germline V CDR1 and CDR2: LGHNA, YNFKEQ. Germline trimming cut 0 bases from V and 7 bases from J; bases unmatched to any gene: 6. CDR3 length: 15 amino acids. CDR3 DNA: TGTGCCAGCAGCCAAGACAGCGGGGGCACTTATACGCAGTATTTT. Translating it yields CASSQDSGGTYTQYF.

V usage is TRBV6-6 and J usage is TRBJ2-1, with 8 bases fitting TRBD2. The CDR3 covers 17 residues. V lost 5 bases and J lost 4; bases outside the gene matches: 13. Germline CDR1 is MNHNY and CDR2 is SVGAGI (reference sequence). The CDR3, as DNA: TGTGCCAGCAGTCACCTCGGGGGGGGGCCTTTGTACAATGAGCAGTTCTTC. This sequence encodes CASSHLGGGPLYNEQFF.

V usage is TRBV7-9 and J usage is TRBJ2-3; 9 bases map to TRBD1. The germline V gene encodes CDR1 SEHNR and CDR2 FQNEAQ (reference sequence). J lost 3 bases, V lost 4 bases, and 5 bases had no gene match. The CDR3 sequence is 15 residues long. This chain's CDR3 is CASSSRDRATDTQYF. CDR3 DNA: TGTGCCAGCAGCTCCCGGGACAGGGCGACAGATACGCAGTATTTT.

The chain couples TRBV11-2 to TRBJ2-7; possibly TRBD2 for D (5 bases). The CDR3 runs to 11 residues. Deletions cut 5 bases from V and 12 bases from J, with 14 bases between. Per germline, CDR1 SGHAT and CDR2 FQNNGV. CDR3 DNA sequence: TGTGCCAGCAGCCTTGGACTTTTGCCGTACTTC. This translates into CASSLGLLPYF.

The chain carries TRBV24-1 and TRBJ2-1, with 7 bases lining up with TRBD2. The germline CDR1 and CDR2 sequences are KGHDR and SFDVKD. CDR3 length: 14 residues. V lost 9 bases and J lost 4; bases outside the gene matches: 8. This chain's CDR3 is CATSLGGLYNEQFF. Here the CDR3 DNA reads TGTGCCACCTCTTTGGGGGGGTTATACAATGAGCAGTTCTTC.